The 4 T cell receptor beta chains below all came from one sample that was sequenced in a study of graft-versus-host responses after intestinal transplantation. Only in-frame clones appear in the TCRdb table, and some are missing; sequencing was by immunoSEQ multiplex PCR. The sample carries more than 90,000 clones, 85% to 95% recorded once. The antigens of these receptors remain unknown. The sequenced sample was unstimulated CD4+ T cells sorted from spleen or lymph node cells, obtained before transplant. The origin of the receptors is a human donor who was the organ donor for an intestinal transplant.

This chain uses TRBV5-6 with TRBJ2-3; D assignment may be TRBD1 or TRBD2 (5 bases each). The germline V gene encodes CDR1 SGHDT and CDR2 YYEEEE. Trimming pared 2 bases from V and 3 bases from J, leaving 13 bases between. The CDR3 runs to 15 residues. The CDR3 DNA is TGTGCCAGCAGCTTTGACGGGGCGAGGACAGATACGCAGTATTTT. Amino acid sequence: CASSFDGARTDTQYF.

The V and J genes are TRBV7-2 and TRBJ2-1; 10 bases line up with TRBD2. The V and J ends lost 3 bases and 3 bases, in that order; junction bases with no gene match: 5. The CDR3 covers 16 residues. Germline CDR1 is SGHTA and CDR2 is FQGNSA. The CDR3 loop is CASSFRLAGRYNEQFF. As DNA, the CDR3 is TGTGCCAGCAGCTTCCGACTAGCGGGTCGCTACAATGAGCAGTTCTTC. The full variable domain, in which reference TRBV7-2 and TRBJ2-1 provide the parts outside the CDR3, is GAGVSQSPSNKVTEKGKDVELRCDPISGHTALYWYRQSLGQGLEFLIYFQGNSAPDKSGLPSDRFSAERTGGSVSTLTIQRTQQEDSAVYLCASSFRLAGRYNEQFFGPGTRLTVL.

The count of this clone is one. The chain employs TRBV7-2 and TRBJ1-3; 11 bases are shared with TRBD1. The CDR3 contains 16 residues. Germline V CDR1 and CDR2: SGHTA, FQGNSA. Unmatched junction bases numbered 1, after V lost 1 base and J lost 2 bases. Here the CDR3 DNA reads TGTGCCAGCAGCTTAGTGGGACAGGGGGCTGGAAACACCATATATTTT. This sequence encodes CASSLVGQGAGNTIYF.

The genes are TRBV5-8 and TRBJ2-2; 7 bases align to TRBD2. This CDR3 contains 16 residues. V shed 2 bases and J 3 bases; nucleotides not matched to a gene: 7. The germline gives CDR1 SGHTS, CDR2 YDEGEE. The CDR3 bases are TGTGCCAGCAGCTTCGGGAAGGCGGGAGACACCGGGGAGCTGTTTTTT. Protein product: CASSFGKAGDTGELFF.